A selection of T cell receptor beta chains follows, all from one sample in a study of cytomegalovirus exposure and HLA in healthy donors. Generated by immunoSEQ multiplex PCR, the TCRdb table keeps only in-frame clones and is missing some. Of around 140,000 clones in the sample, 75% were seen once. The sequencing input was PBMCs. These receptors were collected from a man in his forties in good health and CMV-seronegative. The CDR3 runs from the conserved cysteine through the conserved F or W. A D gene is named only where the DNA matches it firmly. Where a row states a size, it is once, few, many or the class of an expanded clone; other rows omit it.

j_call | v_call | d_call | clone_size | cdr3_aa | cdr3_nt
TRBJ1-1 | TRBV18 | TRBD1 | NA | CASSSGQGLQGEAFF | TGTGCCAGCTCATCAGGACAGGGGCTTCAGGGTGAAGCTTTCTTT
TRBJ2-7 | TRBV9 | TRBD2 | NA | CASSVGVSGSPYDSYEQYF | TGTGCCAGCAGCGTAGGGGTTAGCGGGAGCCCCTACGACTCCTACGAGCAGTACTTC
TRBJ1-1 | TRBV7-9 | NA | NA | CSSSLRGTEAFF | TGTTCCAGCAGCTTACGAGGGACTGAAGCTTTCTTT
TRBJ2-1 | TRBV5-4 | TRBD2 | NA | CASSLGIAGVEQFF | TGTGCCAGCAGCTTGGGAATAGCGGGGGTTGAGCAGTTCTTC
TRBJ1-2 | TRBV29-1 | NA | NA | CSVDLTGNGYTF | TGCAGCGTTGATCTAACAGGGAATGGCTACACCTTC
TRBJ2-5 | TRBV7-6 | TRBD2 | NA | CASSLAVGGGDAETQYF | TGTGCCAGCAGCTTAGCCGTTGGCGGGGGGGACGCAGAGACCCAGTACTTC
TRBJ1-1 | TRBV7-8 | NA | NA | CASSLDAGPGTEAFF | TGTGCCAGCAGCTTAGATGCAGGCCCAGGGACTGAAGCTTTCTTT
TRBJ2-2 | TRBV14 | NA | NA | CASSQWRNTGELFF | TGTGCCAGCAGCCAATGGAGAAACACCGGGGAGCTGTTTTTT
TRBJ2-5 | TRBV9 | NA | NA | CASSVVAGGSETQYF | TGTGCCAGCAGCGTAGTGGCAGGGGGGAGCGAGACCCAGTACTTC
TRBJ2-7 | TRBV5-6 | TRBD1 | NA | CASQSGQGVSYEQYF | TGTGCCAGCCAGTCGGGACAGGGGGTATCCTACGAGCAGTACTTC
TRBJ1-2 | TRBV6-4 | NA | NA | CASSPTGSNYGYTF | TGTGCCAGCAGTCCAACAGGGTCTAACTATGGCTACACCTTC
TRBJ2-1 | TRBV27 | NA | NA | CASSFGGGINEQFF | TGTGCCAGCAGTTTCGGGGGAGGAATTAATGAGCAGTTCTTC
TRBJ2-5 | TRBV4-1 | NA | NA | CASSQILVGTQYF | TGCGCCAGCAGTCAAATACTAGTGGGGACCCAGTACTTC
TRBJ2-2 | TRBV9 | NA | NA | CASSDAGTNTGELFF | TGTGCCAGCAGCGACGCGGGAACAAACACCGGGGAGCTGTTTTTT
TRBJ1-5 | TRBV30 | NA | few | CAWSEQGSQPQHF | TGTGCCTGGAGTGAGCAGGGATCCCAGCCCCAGCATTTT
TRBJ1-3 | TRBV10-3 | TRBD1 | NA | CAIRRQGTGSGNTIYF | TGTGCCATCAGAAGACAGGGGACTGGCTCTGGAAACACCATATATTTT
TRBJ1-4 | TRBV27 | NA | few | CASSPRVRDEKLFF | TGTGCCAGCAGTCCCAGGGTCCGAGACGAAAAACTGTTTTTT
TRBJ1-2 | TRBV6-5 | TRBD1 | NA | CASSQGQNYGYTF | TGTGCCAGCAGTCAGGGACAGAACTATGGCTACACCTTC
TRBJ1-2 | TRBV10-1 | NA | few | CDSRALSYGYTF | TGCGACTCGAGAGCGTTGTCCTATGGCTACACCTTC
TRBJ2-3 | TRBV2 | NA | NA | CASARLGDTQYF | TGTGCCAGCGCCCGACTTGGCGATACGCAGTATTTT
TRBJ1-6 | TRBV7-9 | TRBD1 | NA | CAIHPGQHNSPLHF | TGTGCCATCCACCCGGGACAGCATAATTCACCCCTCCACTTT
TRBJ2-7 | TRBV28 | TRBD1 | NA | CASSSPGDRGTYEQYF | TGTGCCAGCAGTTCCCCGGGGGACAGGGGAACGTACGAGCAGTACTTC
TRBJ2-3 | TRBV5-1 | TRBD2 | NA | CASSLGGDWSTDTQYF | TGCGCCAGCAGCCTTGGGGGGGACTGGAGCACAGATACGCAGTATTTT
TRBJ1-6 | TRBV6-5 | TRBD1 | NA | CASSKWTGYSPLHF | TGTGCCAGCAGTAAATGGACAGGCTACTCACCCCTCCACTTT
TRBJ1-2 | TRBV7-2 | TRBD1 | NA | CASSLLPGQGVYGYTF | TGTGCCAGCAGCTTACTCCCGGGACAGGGGGTGTATGGCTACACCTTC
TRBJ2-3 | TRBV4-1 | TRBD2 | once | CASSQGYPGLAGGQKDTQYF | TGCGCCAGCAGCCAAGGATATCCGGGACTAGCGGGGGGGCAAAAAGATACGCAGTATTTT
TRBJ1-1 | TRBV6-5 | TRBD1 | NA | CASSYVNRGYTEAFF | TGTGCCAGCAGTTACGTTAACAGGGGATACACTGAAGCTTTCTTT
TRBJ2-7 | TRBV6-1 | NA | NA | CASSEYTGLRSYEQYF | TGTGCCAGCAGTGAATATACAGGGTTAAGGTCCTACGAGCAGTACTTC
TRBJ2-3 | TRBV19 | NA | once | CASSMRLPSTDTQYF | TGTGCCAGTAGTATGCGGTTACCTTCCACAGATACGCAGTATTTT
TRBJ2-2 | TRBV10-3 | TRBD2 | NA | CAIRLSGGVNTGELFF | TGTGCCATCAGGTTAAGCGGGGGGGTAAACACCGGGGAGCTGTTTTTT
TRBJ1-2 | TRBV19 | NA | NA | CASSMRGGGYTF | TGTGCCAGTAGTATGCGAGGGGGAGGCTACACCTTC
TRBJ2-2 | TRBV29-1 | NA | NA | CSVSRTGEVGELFF | TGCAGCGTCTCCCGGACTGGGGAGGTCGGGGAGCTGTTTTTT
TRBJ2-3 | TRBV9 | TRBD1 | NA | CASSPYGGRGFTDTQYF | TGTGCCAGCAGCCCCTATGGAGGCAGGGGGTTCACAGATACGCAGTATTTT
TRBJ1-4 | TRBV9 | TRBD1 | NA | CASSFGQALNEKLFF | TGTGCCAGCAGCTTCGGACAGGCTCTTAATGAAAAACTGTTTTTT
TRBJ2-7 | TRBV7-9 | NA | few | CASSPTQRLHEQYF | TGTGCCAGCAGCCCGACTCAACGGCTGCACGAGCAGTACTTC
TRBJ2-1 | TRBV11-2 | TRBD1 | NA | CASSPDRDNEQFF | TGTGCCAGCAGTCCCGACAGGGACAATGAGCAGTTCTTC
TRBJ2-3 | TRBV28 | NA | NA | CASRLAGASTDTQYF | TGTGCCAGCAGGCTCGCAGGGGCCAGCACAGATACGCAGTATTTT
TRBJ2-7 | TRBV6-4 | TRBD1 | once | CASSDSTGECYEQYF | TGTGCCAGCAGTGACTCAACAGGGGAGTGTTACGAGCAGTACTTC
TRBJ2-7 | TRBV5-4 | TRBD2 | NA | CASSPTSGVSYEQYF | TGTGCCAGCAGCCCTACTAGCGGGGTTTCCTACGAGCAGTACTTC
TRBJ2-3 | TRBV6-1 | TRBD1 | NA | CASSDPWTGTKTDTQYF | TGTGCCAGCAGTGACCCTTGGACAGGGACCAAAACAGATACGCAGTATTTT
TRBJ1-2 | TRBV5-1 | NA | NA | CASSPISPDTRGYTF | TGCGCCAGCAGCCCGATATCGCCTGACACACGCGGCTACACCTTC
TRBJ1-1 | TRBV7-6 | NA | NA | CASSSGLGLNTEAFF | TGTGCCAGCAGCTCCGGGTTGGGTTTGAACACTGAAGCTTTCTTT
TRBJ1-3 | TRBV9 | NA | NA | CASRRGTDSGNTIYF | TGTGCCAGCAGGAGGGGGACGGACTCTGGAAACACCATATATTTT
TRBJ1-1 | TRBV6-1 | NA | NA | CASSEAAMNTEAFF | TGTGCCAGCAGTGAAGCAGCCATGAACACTGAAGCTTTCTTT
TRBJ1-4 | TRBV7-9 | TRBD1 | NA | CASSLFFDRVNEKLFF | TGTGCCAGCAGCTTGTTTTTTGACAGGGTTAATGAAAAACTGTTTTTT
TRBJ1-2 | TRBV14 | NA | NA | CASSHDSVYGYTF | TGTGCCAGCAGCCACGACAGCGTCTATGGCTACACCTTC
TRBJ1-5 | TRBV19 | TRBD1 | NA | CASSRRDRGDQPQHF | TGTGCCAGTAGCCGTAGGGACAGAGGTGATCAGCCCCAGCATTTT
TRBJ2-5 | TRBV4-2 | NA | NA | CASSLLGRGGPETQYF | TGTGCCAGCAGCCTTTTAGGCAGGGGAGGGCCAGAGACCCAGTACTTC